This TCR beta chain was recorded in a study of cytotoxic CD8 clonotypes in ibrutinib-treated CLL. Study-level findings and limits: Sustained-remission and progressing patients had different sampling times. Clonality went up at the time of ibrutinib response, stayed stable in sustained remission, and later dropped back toward its baseline level at progression. Clonality at baseline surpassed age-matched healthy donors and tracked circulating CD8+ T-cell counts.

In regard to this clone: Antigen unknown. Within the sample, other DNA sequences also encode this same CDR3.

Only in-frame clones appear in the TCRdb table, and some are missing; sequencing was by immunoSEQ multiplex PCR. Found here are about 140,000 clones, 60% to 80% of them singletons; the top ten hold under 35%. The CDR3 runs 12 residues. With 1 base removed from V and 3 bases from J, the gap between germline ends came to 4 bases. CDR1 and CDR2 (germline): SEHNR, FQNEAQ (reference sequence). Libraries of TCR beta were made from approximately 2 micrograms of genomic DNA that came from cryopreserved PBMCs. V usage is TRBV7-9 and J usage is TRBJ2-7; D unclear. The sequence was collected from a human donor with chronic lymphocytic leukemia. The sample was PBMCs, taken after 12 months of ibrutinib treatment. As DNA, the CDR3 is TGTGCCAGCAGCTTAGTCGGCTACGAGCAGTACTTC. Protein: CASSLVGYEQYF.